Listed below are T cell receptor beta chains from one sample, sequenced in a study of regulatory T cells in long-lasting Graves disease. TCRdb re-called the multiplex PCR reads with MiXCR, one entry per CDR3 protein. The table records about 420,000 distinct CDR3 sequences, approximately 16% of them present only once. This sample also appeared in a second study, on T cells in Graves' hyperthyroidism and ophthalmopathy.

The material was peripheral blood mononuclear cells (PBMCs), obtained at new diagnosis, from a patient treated with antithyroid drugs. Every receptor here comes from a woman between 18 and 30 years old with Graves disease. The CDR3 runs from the conserved cysteine through the conserved F or W. The D gene is left open where the match is weak. Clone size is stated in some rows and not others, as once, few, many or a class when expanded.

V: TRBV7-9
J: TRBJ2-7
size: many
D: TRBD2
DNA: TGTGCCAGCAGCTTAGCTAGCGGGCGTTCCTACGAGCAGTACTTC
CDR3: CASSLASGRSYEQYF

V: TRBV7-9
J: TRBJ2-7
size: many
D: .
DNA: TGTGCCAGCAGCAGGGAGATAACAGGGATCGAGCAGTACTTC
CDR3: CASSREITGIEQYF

V: TRBV29-1
J: TRBJ1-1
size: many
D: .
DNA: TGCAGCGCGACCGGAGGACAGCGGGAGGACACTGAAGCTTTCTTT
CDR3: CSATGGQREDTEAFF

V: TRBV2
J: TRBJ2-2
size: many
D: .
DNA: TGTGCCAGCAGTAAGGACTTGAACACCGGGGAGCTGTTTTTT
CDR3: CASSKDLNTGELFF

V: TRBV5-8
J: TRBJ2-4
size: .
D: TRBD1
DNA: TGTGCCAGCAGCGTGACAGGGGTTCAGTACTTC
CDR3: CASSVTGVQYF

V: TRBV27
J: TRBJ2-1
size: many
D: TRBD2
DNA: TGTGCCAGCAGTTTAGGGACTAGCGACAATGAGCAGTTCTTC
CDR3: CASSLGTSDNEQFF

V: TRBV5-1
J: TRBJ2-7
size: .
D: .
DNA: TGCGCCAGCAGGACCGGGGACTCCTACGAGCAGTACTTC
CDR3: CASRTGDSYEQYF

V: TRBV15
J: TRBJ2-3
size: many
D: TRBD1
DNA: TGTGCCACCAGCAGACCAGGACAGGGCACAGATACGCAGTATTTT
CDR3: CATSRPGQGTDTQYF

V: TRBV28
J: TRBJ2-5
size: many
D: .
DNA: TGTGCCAGCAGTTTAGGAGTCCAAGAGACCCAGTACTTC
CDR3: CASSLGVQETQYF

V: TRBV6-5
J: TRBJ2-1
size: many
D: .
DNA: TGTGCCAGCAGTTACCCAACCCCGCCTTACAATGAGCAGTTCTTC
CDR3: CASSYPTPPYNEQFF

V: TRBV9
J: TRBJ2-1
size: .
D: TRBD2
DNA: TGTGCCAGCAGCGTAGACCCTAGCGGGGTCTACGAGCAGTTCTTC
CDR3: CASSVDPSGVYEQFF

V: TRBV12-3/TRBV12-4
J: TRBJ2-7
size: many
D: TRBD2
DNA: TGTGCCAGCAGCCTTAGCGGGGGCTCCTACGAGCAGTACTTC
CDR3: CASSLSGGSYEQYF

V: TRBV7-9
J: TRBJ2-1
size: few
D: .
DNA: TGTGCCAGCAGCTTAGTTGGGGCCCCATCTTGGGGTGAGCAGTTCTTC
CDR3: CASSLVGAPSWGEQFF

V: TRBV5-8
J: TRBJ2-5
size: many
D: .
DNA: TGTGCCAGCAGCCGGGGGATGGGGCGGCACCAAGAGACCCAGTACTTC
CDR3: CASSRGMGRHQETQYF

V: TRBV20-1
J: TRBJ2-1
size: many
D: TRBD2
DNA: TGCAGTGCTATGGCGGGAGTGCTTCTTCGGGGCGATGAGCAGTTCTTC
CDR3: CSAMAGVLLRGDEQFF

V: TRBV11-2
J: TRBJ1-1
size: many
D: .
DNA: TGTGCCAGCAGCCCCCCCCGGTTGGACACTGAAGCTTTCTTT
CDR3: CASSPPRLDTEAFF

V: TRBV25-1
J: TRBJ2-3
size: .
D: TRBD2
DNA: TGTGCCGGCAGTGAATACGGCGGGAGTGGGACAGATACGCAGTATTTT
CDR3: CAGSEYGGSGTDTQYF

V: TRBV11-2
J: TRBJ1-3
size: few
D: TRBD1
DNA: TGTGCCAGCAGCCGAGGGACAGATGGAAACACCATATATTTT
CDR3: CASSRGTDGNTIYF

V: TRBV5-1
J: TRBJ2-7
size: few
D: .
DNA: TGCGCCAGCAGCTTAACGAGGGGCCCGCACTACGAGCAGTACTTC
CDR3: CASSLTRGPHYEQYF

V: TRBV20-1
J: TRBJ1-1
size: .
D: TRBD1
DNA: TGCAGTGCTAGGGTAGACAGGGGGAGAGCAGCTTTCTTT
CDR3: CSARVDRGRAAFF

V: TRBV28
J: TRBJ2-2
size: .
D: .
DNA: TGTGCCAGCACCACGACCGGGGAGCTGTTTTTT
CDR3: CASTTTGELFF

V: TRBV18
J: TRBJ1-6
size: few
D: .
DNA: TGTGCCAGCTCACCGGAGAGAAATCACGGCAATTCACCCCTCCACTTT
CDR3: CASSPERNHGNSPLHF

V: TRBV12-3/TRBV12-4
J: TRBJ2-1
size: .
D: .
DNA: TGTGCCAGCAGCCGTAGCGAAAAGCAGTTCTTC
CDR3: CASSRSEKQFF

V: TRBV2
J: TRBJ2-2
size: few
D: TRBD2
DNA: TGTGCCAGCAGTGATTCCGCTAGCGGGAAATTAGGGGAGCTGTTTTTT
CDR3: CASSDSASGKLGELFF

V: TRBV7-9
J: TRBJ2-3
size: many
D: .
DNA: TGTGCCAGCAGCACCAGGAGAGCGGGTCGGGAGATTAGCACAGATACGCAGTATTTT
CDR3: CASSTRRAGREISTDTQYF

V: TRBV6-9
J: TRBJ2-1
size: many
D: .
DNA: TGTGCCAGCAGTTACTCCCGAAGGGGAACCGGGACCCACCGGTACAATGAGCAGTTCTTC
CDR3: CASSYSRRGTGTHRYNEQFF

V: TRBV7-6
J: TRBJ2-3
size: few
D: .
DNA: TGTGCCAGCAGCTCGCCGTTCTTCGGCTCAGATACGCAGTATTTT
CDR3: CASSSPFFGSDTQYF